These 26 T cell receptor beta chains originate from one sample sequenced in a study of T-cell memory formation after mild COVID-19. In TCRdb, the 5' RACE reads were re-called with MiXCR into one record per CDR3 protein. This table holds some 450,000 distinct CDR3 sequences, more than 15% found once. The sample comprised PBMCs or a T cell subset sorted from them (not recorded which). All receptors derive from a man between 18 and 29 years old who had mild COVID-19 (a few samples of this study predate the infection). Cell type and time point are not known.

The J gene is TRBJ1-5, the V gene TRBV12-3 or TRBV12-4; D call uncertain. Trimming pared 5 bases from V and 6 bases from J, leaving 11 bases between. This CDR3 comprises 13 residues. The CDR3 DNA is TGTGCCAGCAGTCCCTTGTTCGGTCAGCCCCAGCATTTT. Translating gives CASSPLFGQPQHF.

This clonotype was counted between two and nine times. This chain links TRBV7-2 with TRBJ1-1, with a weak D call TRBD1 (5 bases). Trimming took 3 bases from V and 3 from J, leaving 23 bases between them. CDR3 size: 18 residues. From germline, CDR1 is SGHTA and CDR2 FQGNSA. The CDR3 DNA reads as TGTGCCAGCAGCTTCGGGGTCGACATCTGGGCGGGGGACACTGAAGCTTTCTTT. It translates to CASSFGVDIWAGDTEAFF.

V gene TRBV7-3 combines with J gene TRBJ2-5, with 8 positions matching TRBD2. Germline V CDR1 and CDR2: SGHTA, FQGTGA. J lost 5 bases, V lost 2 bases, and 7 bases had no gene match. The CDR3 contains 15 residues. CDR3 in amino acids: CASSLFAGGWETQYF. CDR3 coding DNA: TGTGCCAGCAGCTTATTTGCGGGGGGTTGGGAGACCCAGTACTTC.

The V and J genes are TRBV13 and TRBJ2-7, with 9 positions matching TRBD1. The J segment lost 2 bases and the V segment lost 3 bases, leaving 5 bases of the junction unmatched. Germline V lookup: CDR1 PRHDT, CDR2 FYEKMQ (reference sequence). CDR3 length: 15 residues. CDR3 bases: TGTGCCAGCAGCTTGAAGGGACAGGGCGCCTACGAGCAGTACTTC. Translation gives CASSLKGQGAYEQYF.

This clonotype was found a few times. V and J are TRBV7-9 and TRBJ1-1; D possibly corresponds to TRBD1 (5 bases). Trimming stripped 5 bases from V and 0 bases from J, with 7 bases between. The germline V gene has CDR1 SEHNR and CDR2 FQNEAQ (reference sequence). This CDR3 is 13 amino acids long. Written as DNA, the CDR3 is TGTGCCAGCAGCCGACAGTTGAACACTGAAGCTTTCTTT. Encoded protein: CASSRQLNTEAFF.

The chain couples TRBV5-1 to TRBJ2-3; D may match TRBD1 or TRBD2 (5 bases each). Between the trimmed V and J ends, which lost 0 bases and 2 bases, there was a span of 7 bases. Germline assignment: CDR1 SGHRS and CDR2 YFSETQ. There are 14 residues in the CDR3. Here the CDR3 DNA reads TGCGCCAGCAGCTTGGTGGGGACCACAGATACGCAGTATTTT. Amino acids: CASSLVGTTDTQYF.

This clonotype occurred many times. This chain joins TRBV20-1 and TRBJ2-5, with unresolved D. The length of the CDR3 is 12 residues. V was shortened by 2 bases and J by 2 bases, with 6 bases between the two germline ends. CDR1 is DFQATT and CDR2 is SNEGSKA in the germline V gene (reference sequence). CDR3 DNA sequence: TGCAGTGCTAGAACCGATCAAGAGACCCAGTACTTC. Its translation is CSARTDQETQYF.

This clonotype was recorded a few times. The chain links TRBV5-1 to TRBJ1-1; no definite D call. The CDR3 runs to 13 residues. V lost 7 bases and J 3 bases, leaving 13 bases between the germline ends. Per the germline V gene, CDR1 is SGHRS and CDR2 is YFSETQ. This chain's CDR3 is CASASLGDTEAFF. CDR3 in DNA: TGCGCCAGCGCCTCGCTCGGGGACACTGAAGCTTTCTTT.

V is TRBV27 and J is TRBJ2-5, with TRBD1 identical over 8 bases. The CDR3 loop spans 13 amino acids. V was clipped by 3 bases and J by 6 bases; unmatched bases: 3. Germline assignment: CDR1 MNHEY and CDR2 SMNVEV (reference sequence). CDR3 DNA sequence: TGTGCCAGCAGTTTCCAGGGGGCAAAGACCCAGTACTTC. It specifies CASSFQGAKTQYF.

The chain combines TRBV5-6 with TRBJ2-7; 11 bases map to TRBD1. V was clipped by 4 bases and J by 4 bases; unmatched bases: 7. CDR1 and CDR2 from the germline V gene are SGHDT and YYEEEE. The CDR3 runs to 15 residues. CDR3 region: CASSLRGTGGYEQYV. In nucleotides, the CDR3 is TGTGCCAGCAGCCTGCGGGGGACAGGGGGTTACGAGCAGTACGTC.

This clonotype has a count of ten or more. The chain employs TRBV5-6 and TRBJ2-4; D gene uncertain. CDR3 length: 12 amino acids. The V end was cut by 0 bases, the J end by 5 bases, with 3 bases between. Germline CDR1 reads SGHDT; CDR2 reads YYEEEE. The CDR3 region has the DNA TGTGCCAGCAGCTTGGCAGAAAACATTCAGTACTTC. Encoded protein: CASSLAENIQYF.

This clonotype was observed a handful of times. V gene TRBV11-2 combines with J gene TRBJ1-1; 8 bases are shared with TRBD1. V was pared by 5 bases and J by 5 bases, with 13 bases of the junction left unmatched. This CDR3 region has 16 residues. Germline CDR1 SGHAT, CDR2 FQNNGV. CDR3 sequence: CASSPSGRGRLTEAFF. In DNA form, the CDR3 reads TGTGCCAGCAGCCCCTCGGGCAGGGGGCGGCTTACTGAAGCTTTCTTT.

The chain uses TRBV18 and TRBJ2-1; D possibly corresponds to TRBD2 (5 bases). Trimming stripped 3 bases from V and 9 bases from J, with 6 bases between. This CDR3 contains 11 residues. The germline V gene encodes CDR1 KGHSH and CDR2 LQKENI. CDR3 protein: CASSPEVEQFF. The CDR3 nucleotides read TGTGCCAGCTCACCGGAGGTTGAGCAGTTCTTC.

This rearrangement joins TRBV3-1 to TRBJ2-3; D unresolved. V gave up 3 bases and J gave up 2 bases, with 9 bases separating them. Germline loops: CDR1 LGHDT, CDR2 YNNKEL (reference sequence). The CDR3 consists of 14 residues. The CDR3 here is CASSQNRITDTQYF. CDR3 DNA: TGTGCCAGCAGCCAGAATAGGATCACAGATACGCAGTATTTT.

This clonotype was observed a few times. The genes are TRBV5-1 and TRBJ1-1; D possibly corresponds to TRBD1 (6 bases). This CDR3 region has 14 residues. Germline V gene sequence: CDR1 SGHRS, CDR2 YFSETQ. V was cut by 2 bases and J by 3 bases, with 11 bases left in between. CDR3 DNA: TGCGCCAGCAGCTTCCGGGGGCATGACACTGAAGCTTTCTTT. This codes for CASSFRGHDTEAFF.

This clonotype showed up just a few times. The chain has TRBV18 and TRBJ1-1; D remains unclear. The V and J ends lost 4 bases and 4 bases respectively, with 13 bases between them. Germline CDR1 is KGHSH and CDR2 is LQKENI. This CDR3 has 14 residues. DNA for the CDR3: TGTGCCAGCTCACAGTCAGCCCTCCTCACTGAAGCTTTCTTT. Translated, it gives CASSQSALLTEAFF. Combining the CDR3 with reference TRBV18 and TRBJ1-1 gives the whole variable domain NAGVMQNPRHLVRRRGQEARLRCSPMKGHSHVYWYRQLPEEGLKFMVYLQKENIIDESGMPKERFSAEFPKEGPSILRIQQVVRGDSAAYFCASSQSALLTEAFFGQGTRLTVV.

This chain links TRBV10-3 with TRBJ1-4, with D unclear. CDR1 is ENHRY, CDR2 SYGVKD, per germline. The CDR3 length is 16 residues. Trimming took off 5 bases at V and 0 bases at J, with 13 bases between the two ends. CDR3 coding DNA: TGTGCCATCAGTCCCCGTTCCGGGGCAACTAATGAAAAACTGTTTTTT. Protein: CAISPRSGATNEKLFF.

This clonotype came up many times. The rearrangement joins TRBV12-3 or TRBV12-4 to TRBJ2-1; possibly TRBD2 for D (7 bases). V gave up 3 bases and J gave up 2 bases, with 17 bases separating them. The CDR3 length is 17 residues. Written as DNA, the CDR3 is TGTGCCAGCAGTTTGAGTTCGGGGGGCAAAACCTACAATGAGCAGTTCTTC. As protein: CASSLSSGGKTYNEQFF.

A few counts support this clonotype. The genes are TRBV28 and TRBJ2-1; possibly TRBD1 or TRBD2 for D (6 bases each). Per the germline V gene, CDR1 is MDHEN and CDR2 is SYDVKM. The CDR3 totals 18 residues. V was cut by 4 bases and J by 9 bases, with 28 bases left in between. The CDR3 sequence is CASSSRGGRVGLWGEQFF. CDR3 in DNA: TGTGCCAGCAGTTCCCGAGGGGGGCGTGTTGGCCTTTGGGGTGAGCAGTTCTTC.

This clonotype was detected many times. The chain employs TRBV4-1 and TRBJ2-1; D is unclear. Germline-derived CDR1 and CDR2 are MGHRA and YSYEKL. V was shortened by 0 bases and J by 2 bases, with 14 bases between the two germline ends. The CDR3 is made up of 17 amino acids. The DNA of the CDR3 is TGCGCCAGCAGCCAAGAGAGCGCCCGCAGAACCTACAATGAGCAGTTCTTC. This translates into CASSQESARRTYNEQFF.

The chain recombines TRBV7-2 with TRBJ2-2; possibly TRBD2 for D (5 bases). V gave up 1 base and J gave up 0 bases, with 12 bases separating them. The CDR3 consists of 17 residues. Germline V gives CDR1 SGHTA, CDR2 FQGNSA. The CDR3, as DNA: TGTGCCAGCAGCTTAGTGCCGAGGGCCCCGAACACCGGGGAGCTGTTTTTT. Its translation is CASSLVPRAPNTGELFF.

The V call is TRBV5-1, the J call TRBJ2-3; D gene uncertain. This CDR3 is 14 amino acids long. Germline lookup yields CDR1 SGHRS and CDR2 YFSETQ. Between the trimmed V and J ends, which lost 0 bases and 4 bases, there was a span of 9 bases. The CDR3 here is CASSLEYWSDTQYF. The CDR3 nucleotides read TGCGCCAGCAGCTTGGAGTACTGGTCAGATACGCAGTATTTT.

This clonotype has just a few counts. The chain is built from TRBV7-8 and TRBJ1-3; D call uncertain. This CDR3 contains 11 residues. Trimming cost V 5 bases and J 2 bases, with 1 base left between them. Germline V gene lookup returns CDR1 SGHVS and CDR2 FQNEAQ. The CDR3 sequence: CASSAGNTIYF. Here the CDR3 DNA reads TGTGCCAGCAGCGCTGGAAACACCATATATTTT.

The chain is built from TRBV6-2 or TRBV6-3 and TRBJ1-6, with D hard to call. CDR1 MNHEY and CDR2 SVGEGT come from the germline V gene. This CDR3 contains 15 residues. Trimming removed 2 bases at V and 5 bases at J, with 10 bases between. CDR3 loop: CASSYRGSHNSPLHF. For the CDR3, the DNA is TGTGCCAGCAGTTACCGCGGGAGTCATAATTCACCCCTCCACTTT.

The V and J genes are TRBV9 and TRBJ2-7; D ambiguous. The germline gives CDR1 SGDLS, CDR2 YYNGEE. The V and J ends lost 0 bases and 9 bases respectively, with 13 bases between them. The CDR3 runs to 13 residues. The CDR3 DNA reads as TGTGCCAGCAGCGTAGGGGTGAGCTCAATGCAGTACTTC. It translates to CASSVGVSSMQYF.

This clonotype appeared a few times. The chain employs TRBV7-2 and TRBJ1-6; maybe TRBD1 (5 bases). This CDR3 contains 15 residues. Germline CDR1 and CDR2: SGHTA and FQGNSA. V lost 4 bases to trimming and J lost 5 bases, with 12 bases between them. In DNA, the CDR3 is TGTGCCAGCAGCTCCCAGACAGTTCATAATTCACCCCTCCACTTT. Protein product: CASSSQTVHNSPLHF. The full variable domain, rest sourced from reference TRBV7-2 and TRBJ1-6, is GAGVSQSPSNKVTEKGKDVELRCDPISGHTALYWYRQSLGQGLEFLIYFQGNSAPDKSGLPSDRFSAERTGGSVSTLTIQRTQQEDSAVYLCASSSQTVHNSPLHFGNGTRLTVT.